These 5 T cell receptor beta chains were all obtained from the same sample, sequenced in a study of Ad26.COV2.S vaccination and SARS-CoV-2 variants. Measured with immunoSEQ multiplex PCR; TCRdb has only the in-frame clones, and not every one. This table has about 400,000 clones, about 85% appearing once. Treatment given: roughly 19 received Ad26.COV2.S at low or high dose, single or two shots; several received placebo; per-sample allocation not given. Sampling was performed 63 days after the first vaccine or placebo injection. The sample in question was peripheral blood, obtained in a trial of Ad26.COV2.S vaccine versus placebo. Source of these receptors: a person aged 18-60 years who received the Ad26.COV2.S COVID-19 vaccine or a placebo.

V and J are TRBV27 and TRBJ1-2, with D uncertain. Germline-derived CDR1 and CDR2 are MNHEY and SMNVEV (reference sequence). CDR3 length: 16 residues. The V end lost 5 bases, the J end lost 0 bases, and 16 bases lay between the germline ends. The CDR3 here is CASSRSGRRANYGYTF. CDR3 bases: TGTGCCAGCAGTCGGAGTGGACGGAGAGCTAACTATGGCTACACCTTC.

This clone occurred a few times. The V and J genes are TRBV24-1 and TRBJ2-2; D may be TRBD2 (6 bases). Germline CDR1 reads KGHDR; CDR2 reads SFDVKD. V was shortened by 1 base and J by 6 bases, with 17 bases between the two germline ends. This CDR3 spans 17 amino acids. The CDR3 sequence: CATSDFRGLRDAGELFF. For the CDR3, the DNA is TGTGCCACCAGTGATTTTCGGGGTTTGCGGGACGCCGGGGAGCTGTTTTTT.

This clone was detected only once. The V call is TRBV10-2, the J call TRBJ1-2; TRBD1 might be the D (5 bases). Trimming left V 9 bases short and J 0 bases short, with 11 bases between. The CDR3 is 13 amino acids. The germline gives CDR1 WSHSY, CDR2 SAAADI. The CDR3 loop is CASARETNYGYTF. Written as DNA, the CDR3 is TGCGCCAGTGCCAGGGAGACTAACTATGGCTACACCTTC.

CDR3 nucleotide sequence: TGCGCCAGCAGCTTTCTAAATGAGCAGTTCTTC. It encodes CASSFLNEQFF. The chain employs TRBV5-1 and TRBJ2-1; D not resolved. The CDR3 contains 11 residues. The ends were cut back, 2 bases at V and 7 bases at J, with 4 bases in the middle. CDR1 and CDR2 from the germline V gene are SGHRS and YFSETQ.

This chain uses TRBV6-2 or TRBV6-3 with TRBJ1-1; D is unresolved. The CDR3 loop spans 14 amino acids. V was cut by 0 bases and J by 5 bases, with 10 bases left in between. Germline V lookup: CDR1 MNHEY, CDR2 SVGEGT. In DNA form, the CDR3 reads TGTGCCAGCAGTTACTCGAGTTGGGCGACTGAAGCTTTCTTT. It yields the protein CASSYSSWATEAFF.